These T cell receptor beta chains were read from a single sample in a study of T cell responses to AZD1222 COVID-19 vaccine. Clones were read by immunoSEQ multiplex PCR, and TCRdb kept only the in-frame ones, dropping some. The table records 65,000 to 85,000 clones, about four fifths of them present only once. The specimen comprised peripheral blood, sampled 28 days after the second AZD1222 dose. The receptor set was obtained from an adult who received the AZD1222 COVID-19 vaccine. Both conserved end residues are part of each CDR3. D genes are given only for firm matches. The size field is filled for only some rows; it gives once, few, many or a size class.

j_call d_call v_call clone_size cdr3_nt cdr3_aa
TRBJ1-1 NA TRBV27 NA TGTGCCAGCACGAGAAGCGGGGGGAACACTGAAGCTTTCTTT CASTRSGGNTEAFF
TRBJ1-1 NA TRBV10-3 once TGTGCCATCAGTGACTCCCTGGCCATGAACACTGAAGCTTTCTTT CAISDSLAMNTEAFF
TRBJ2-7 TRBD1 TRBV6-1 NA TGTGCCAGCAGTGAAGTTGGGACAGCTCCTTACGAGCAGTACTTC CASSEVGTAPYEQYF
TRBJ2-7 NA TRBV4-3 few TGCGCCAGCAGCCAAGATCTCGAGGCGCTGAGCTCCTACGAGCAGTACTTC CASSQDLEALSSYEQYF
TRBJ1-1 TRBD1 TRBV19 NA TGTGCCAGTAACTTCGGTGACAGGGACGCTGAAGCTTTCTTT CASNFGDRDAEAFF
TRBJ2-7 NA TRBV10-3 NA TGTGCCATCAGGAAAAACGCAGGCGTTCAATCCTACGAGCAGTACTTC CAIRKNAGVQSYEQYF
TRBJ1-3 NA TRBV7-9 once TGTGCCAGCAGCTTAGCGTACGGAAACACCATATATTTT CASSLAYGNTIYF
TRBJ1-6 NA TRBV7-2 few TGTGCCAGCAGCTTAGGGCGGGCTTCACCCCTCCACTTT CASSLGRASPLHF
TRBJ1-1 NA TRBV3-1/TRBV3-2 NA TGTGCCAGCAGCCAAGAGCACCGGGGCTTCGAAGCTTTCTTT CASSQEHRGFEAFF
TRBJ1-1 NA TRBV10-3 NA TGTGCCATCAGTGTCGGTGGGTTGTCATCCCTTAACACTGAAGCTTTCTTT CAISVGGLSSLNTEAFF
TRBJ1-4 TRBD1 TRBV7-9 NA TGTGCCAGCACCCTTGGGACAGGGGTTGATGAAAAACTGTTTTTT CASTLGTGVDEKLFF
TRBJ2-2 NA TRBV7-3 NA TGTGCCAGCAGCTTAGAGGGTCGGGAGCTGTTTTTT CASSLEGRELFF
TRBJ2-2 TRBD1 TRBV5-4 once TGTGCCAGCAGCTTATTTAGGGGGCAGGGGGCAACCGGGGAGCTGTTTTTT CASSLFRGQGATGELFF
TRBJ2-3 NA TRBV3-1/TRBV3-2 NA TGTGCCAGCAGCCAAGATAGCCGCTGGTCTAGCATATATACGCAGTATTTT CASSQDSRWSSIYTQYF
TRBJ2-3 TRBD2 TRBV7-2 NA TGTGCCAGCAGACAGGGGACTAGCGGGGGTGGAGATACGCAGTATTTT CASRQGTSGGGDTQYF
TRBJ2-2 NA TRBV12-3/TRBV12-4 few TGTGCCAGCACTCAGAACACCGGGGAGCTGTTTTTT CASTQNTGELFF
TRBJ1-2 TRBD1 TRBV9 NA TGTGCCAGCAGCCCTACGACAGGGTCAAGTGGCTACACCTTC CASSPTTGSSGYTF
TRBJ1-1 NA TRBV24-1 NA TGTGCCACCAGTGATGACCGGAACACTGAAGCTTTCTTT CATSDDRNTEAFF
TRBJ2-3 TRBD2 TRBV11-3 NA TGTGCCAGCAGCTTAGAAATGACTAGCGGGGTGCCAGATACGCAGTATTTT CASSLEMTSGVPDTQYF
TRBJ2-5 NA TRBV5-6 NA TGTGCCAGCAGCGCGGAGGAGACCCAGTACTTC CASSAEETQYF
TRBJ1-1 NA TRBV11-2 NA TGTGCCAGCACTCAAGGGGCCCCTGAAGCTTTCTTT CASTQGAPEAFF
TRBJ2-5 NA TRBV11-2 NA TGTGCCAGCAGCTTTCCAGAGACCCAGTACTTC CASSFPETQYF
TRBJ1-1 NA TRBV5-1 once TGCGCCAGCAGCTTGGCGGGACAGAACACTGAAGCTTTCTTT CASSLAGQNTEAFF
TRBJ1-6 NA TRBV28 NA TGTGCCAGCAGTCCCGGCCCCCGGACGGGTTCACCCCTCCACTTT CASSPGPRTGSPLHF
TRBJ2-2 NA TRBV10-1 once TGCGCCAGCAGTGAAGTTATAACAAAGAACACCGGGGAGCTGTTTTTT CASSEVITKNTGELFF
TRBJ2-3 TRBD2 TRBV4-1 NA TGCGCCAGCAGCCAAGTGCTAGCGGGGGGGCCAGATACGCAGTATTTT CASSQVLAGGPDTQYF
TRBJ1-4 NA TRBV30 NA TGTGCCTGCCCTAACTGGGGTAATGAAAAACTGTTTTTT CACPNWGNEKLFF
TRBJ2-3 NA TRBV7-2 NA TGTGCCAGCAGCCCATGGGTGGAGGGTACAGATACGCAGTATTTT CASSPWVEGTDTQYF
TRBJ2-5 TRBD1 TRBV3-1/TRBV3-2 NA TGTGCCAGCAGCCAAACAGGGACAGAAGAGACCCAGTACTTC CASSQTGTEETQYF
TRBJ2-3 NA TRBV6-5 NA TGTGCCAGCAGCATTACTAGTAACACAGATACGCAGTATTTT CASSITSNTDTQYF
TRBJ1-6 TRBD1 TRBV5-5 few TGTGCCAGCAGCTTGACCAGGGCAGGGGGTGGTTCACCCCTCCACTTT CASSLTRAGGGSPLHF
TRBJ2-2 NA TRBV5-4 NA TGTGCCAGCAGCCGAAGGACAGCCACGAACACCGGGGAGCTGTTTTTT CASSRRTATNTGELFF
TRBJ2-1 NA TRBV4-1 NA TGCGCCAGCAGCCAAGTTGATCTAATAACCTACAATGAGCAGTTCTTC CASSQVDLITYNEQFF
TRBJ2-7 TRBD2 TRBV27 NA TGTGCCAGCAGTTTATGGGGGACTACCCCGGACGAGCAGTACTTC CASSLWGTTPDEQYF
TRBJ1-2 NA TRBV6-5 NA TGTGCCAGCAGTTACGGCAGAACCTATGGCTACACCTTC CASSYGRTYGYTF
TRBJ2-7 NA TRBV20-1 NA TGCAGTGCTAGTCCACGGGGCCTAGGCTACGAGCAGTACTTC CSASPRGLGYEQYF